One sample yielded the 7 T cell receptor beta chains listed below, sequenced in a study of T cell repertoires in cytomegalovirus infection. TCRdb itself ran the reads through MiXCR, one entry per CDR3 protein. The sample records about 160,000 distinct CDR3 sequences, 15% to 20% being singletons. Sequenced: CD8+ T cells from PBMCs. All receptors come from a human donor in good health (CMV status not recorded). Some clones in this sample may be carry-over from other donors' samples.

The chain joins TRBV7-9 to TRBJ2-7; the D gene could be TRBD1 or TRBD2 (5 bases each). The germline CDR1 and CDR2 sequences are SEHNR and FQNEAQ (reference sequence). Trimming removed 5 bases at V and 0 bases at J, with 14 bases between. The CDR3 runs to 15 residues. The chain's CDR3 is CASSARDRSSYEQYF. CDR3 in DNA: TGTGCCAGCAGCGCCCGGGACCGATCCTCCTACGAGCAGTACTTC.

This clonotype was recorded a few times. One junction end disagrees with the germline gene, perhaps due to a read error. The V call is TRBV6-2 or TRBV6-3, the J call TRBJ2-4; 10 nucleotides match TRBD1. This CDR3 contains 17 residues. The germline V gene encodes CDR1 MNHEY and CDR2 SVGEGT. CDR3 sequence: CASSHSRDRGNKNIQYF. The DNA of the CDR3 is TGTGCCAGCAGTCACTCCAGGGACAGGGGAAACAAAAACATTCAGTACTTC.

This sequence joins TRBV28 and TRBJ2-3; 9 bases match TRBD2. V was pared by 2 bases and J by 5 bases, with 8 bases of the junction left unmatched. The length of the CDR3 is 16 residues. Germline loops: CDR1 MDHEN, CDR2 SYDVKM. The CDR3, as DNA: TGTGCCAGCAGTTTACTGACAGCGGGAGGAGAAGATACGCAGTATTTT. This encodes CASSLLTAGGEDTQYF.

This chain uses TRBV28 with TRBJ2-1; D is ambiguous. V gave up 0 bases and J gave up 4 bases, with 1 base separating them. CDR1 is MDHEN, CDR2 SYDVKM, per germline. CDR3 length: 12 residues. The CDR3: CASSLWYNEQFF. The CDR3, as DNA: TGTGCCAGCAGTTTATGGTACAATGAGCAGTTCTTC.

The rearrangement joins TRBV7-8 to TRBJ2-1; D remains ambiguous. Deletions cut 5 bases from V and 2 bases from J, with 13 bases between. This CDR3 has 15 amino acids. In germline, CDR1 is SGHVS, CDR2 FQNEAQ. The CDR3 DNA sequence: TGTGCCAGCAGCATCCCTATTGGTCCCTACAATGAGCAGTTCTTC. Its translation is CASSIPIGPYNEQFF.

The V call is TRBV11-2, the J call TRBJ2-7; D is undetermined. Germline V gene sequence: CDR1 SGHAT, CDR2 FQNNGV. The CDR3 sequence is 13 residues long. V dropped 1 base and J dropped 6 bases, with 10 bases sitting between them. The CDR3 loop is CASSLVPRREQYF. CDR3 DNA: TGTGCCAGCAGCTTAGTTCCCAGACGCGAGCAGTACTTC. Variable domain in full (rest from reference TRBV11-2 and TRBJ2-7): EAGVAQSPRYKIIEKRQSVAFWCNPISGHATLYWYQQILGQGPKLLIQFQNNGVVDDSQLPKDRFSAERLKGVDSTLKIQPAKLEDSAVYLCASSLVPRREQYFGPGTRLTVT.

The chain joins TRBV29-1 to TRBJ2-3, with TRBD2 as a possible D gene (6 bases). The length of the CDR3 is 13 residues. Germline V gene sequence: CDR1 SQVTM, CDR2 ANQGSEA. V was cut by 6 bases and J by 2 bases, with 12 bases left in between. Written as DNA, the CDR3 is TGCAGCGTGCCGGGACTTTTCACAGATACGCAGTATTTT. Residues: CSVPGLFTDTQYF.